In this sample, the clone carrying this T cell receptor beta chain turned up many times. Its cognate antigen is unknown. The data belong to a study of identical twins. From the 5' RACE reads, TCRdb called clonotypes with MiXCR, one entry per CDR3 protein. Among 200,000 to 300,000 distinct CDR3 sequences listed, over 9.5% were seen once. The ends were cut back, 8 bases at V and 5 bases at J, with 18 bases in the middle. The CDR3 is 14 residues long. Study-level points and caveats: The study reached conclusions through statistical analysis that was cross-sectional, not following the same donors.

This clonotype originated in a man between 45 and 60 years old in good health. The V call is TRBV12-3 or TRBV12-4, the J call TRBJ2-5; weak D call: TRBD2 (7 bases). Sequenced input: memory T cells sorted from blood. In nucleotides, the CDR3 is TGTGCCAGCCAGGAGGGGGGGCCCAGTGAGACCCAGTACTTC. Encoded protein: CASQEGGPSETQYF.